The sequence of this T cell receptor (beta chain) was determined in a study of beta chain features in type 1 diabetes. Study-wide context: The examined sorted cells totaled fewer than 110,000,000 across samples.

This clone was counted a few times. No antigen is known for it. Trimming took off 3 bases at V and 5 bases at J, with 11 bases between the two ends. The V gene's germline CDR1 is SEHNR and CDR2 FQNEAQ (reference sequence). The CDR3 sequence is 14 residues long. Overall study results and limits: For patients, the naive, central memory and Treg TCRB repertoires appeared more alike than for healthy donors.

Expressed TCRB transcripts were sequenced, since all the RNA that had been isolated was reverse transcribed. The method was immunoSEQ multiplex PCR; TCRdb's version includes in-frame clones alone and lacks a portion of them. The sample contains under 350,000 clones, approximately 8.1% of which appear only once. This chain connects TRBV7-9 to TRBJ1-5; the D gene is possibly TRBD1 (5 bases). The sequence was obtained from a woman aged 18 to 35 in good health. Sequences were obtained from central memory CD4+ T cells from blood. The CDR3 sequence: CASSFWGDDQPQHF. The CDR3 DNA sequence: TGTGCCAGCAGCTTTTGGGGGGATGATCAGCCCCAGCATTTT.